The 16 T cell receptor beta chains below come from one sample, sequenced in a study of T-cell reconstitution after alpha-beta-depleted transplantation in children (dated by TCRdb to 2015 to 2016). Library construction relied on PCR. Sequencing was carried out with an Illumina HiSeq 2500. To normalize quantification of the TCRbeta repertoire, the TCR libraries were built with molecular barcoding that relied on unique molecular identifiers. The public reads were quality trimmed at Q25 with fastp and then assembled into clones with MiXCR by TCRdb, keeping productive beta chains. All rows with the same CDR3 protein become a single entry with the most common DNA and genes. The sample data list more than 150,000 distinct CDR3 sequences, and 13% to 15% of these were observed just once. Less than 15% of the sample rests with the top ten. Material: PBMCs from the stem cell graft donor, obtained from the stem cell graft. The receptors originated from a human donor who donated a stem cell graft to a child with acute lymphoblastic leukemia.

This clonotype was seen a handful of times. The V gene is TRBV7-2, the J gene TRBJ2-7; D gene uncertain. V was shortened by 4 bases and J by 6 bases, with 25 bases between the two germline ends. Germline values: CDR1 SGHTA, CDR2 FQGNSA. The CDR3 totals 17 residues. The CDR3 here is CASSSTLLDRGRSEQYF. The CDR3 nucleotides read TGTGCCAGCAGCTCAACCCTATTGGATCGCGGCCGGTCCGAGCAGTACTTC.

This clonotype has at least ten counts. CDR3 in amino acids: CSVEDTQYF. CDR3 coding DNA: TGCAGCGTTGAAGATACGCAGTATTTT. V gene TRBV29-1 combines with J gene TRBJ2-3, with unresolved D. The CDR3 runs 9 residues. CDR1 SQVTM and CDR2 ANQGSEA come from the germline V gene. V shed 0 bases and J shed 8 bases, with 0 bases lying between them.

This clonotype was counted at least ten times. This chain uses TRBV6-5 with TRBJ2-6, with 8 nucleotides matching TRBD2. Per germline, CDR1 MNHEY and CDR2 SVGAGI. Losses at the gene ends were 7 bases for V and 0 bases for J; bases not matched to a gene: 11. The length of the CDR3 is 18 residues. The CDR3 spells CASNPWREEYSGANVLTF. The CDR3 bases are TGTGCCAGCAACCCGTGGCGGGAGGAATACTCTGGGGCCAACGTCCTGACTTTC.

The table lists this clonotype with many counts. The chain combines TRBV5-1 with TRBJ2-3; 8 bases are shared with TRBD2. Germline values: CDR1 SGHRS, CDR2 YFSETQ. Trimming cost V 1 base and J 2 bases; bases outside gene matches: 3. The CDR3 has 15 residues. DNA of the CDR3: TGCGCCAGCAGCTTGACTAGCGGCTACACAGATACGCAGTATTTT. This codes for CASSLTSGYTDTQYF.

This clonotype was seen many times. This chain uses TRBV5-6 with TRBJ2-7; tentative D call: TRBD2 (6 bases). CDR1 is SGHDT and CDR2 is YYEEEE in the germline V gene. The CDR3 has 14 residues. Trimming removed 5 bases from V and 3 bases from J, with 15 bases in between. DNA for the CDR3: TGTGCCAGCAGTCGACTAGTGCAAGACTACGAGCAGTACTTC. It translates to CASSRLVQDYEQYF.

On this clonotype itself: This may be a read error, as it is one base from a much larger clone. The chain is built from TRBV12-3 or TRBV12-4 and TRBJ1-1; D gene ambiguous. The CDR3 totals 13 residues. V lost 6 bases and J 8 bases, leaving 16 bases between the germline ends. CDR3 sequence: CASRPALRNEAFF. The DNA for the CDR3 is TGTGCCAGCAGGCCAGCTTTACGGAACGAAGCTTTCTTT.

This chain uses TRBV10-3 with TRBJ1-2; unclear D gene. Germline-derived CDR1 and CDR2 are ENHRY and SYGVKD. The CDR3 consists of 13 residues. V lost 6 bases and J 8 bases, leaving 16 bases between the germline ends. CDR3 sequence: CAISLPGVGGYTF. The CDR3, as DNA: TGTGCCATCAGCCTTCCGGGAGTGGGAGGCTACACCTTC.

This clonotype was seen many times. The chain couples TRBV19 to TRBJ2-5, with 7 bases that match TRBD1. This CDR3 has 12 residues. The trim removed 4 bases at V and 9 bases at J, leaving 5 bases unmatched. Germline assignment: CDR1 LNHDA and CDR2 SQIVND (reference sequence). CDR3 DNA: TGTGCCAGTAGTACCAACAGGGGATCCCAGTACTTC. Translated: CASSTNRGSQYF.

Regarding this clonotype: A much larger clone differs by one base, so this may be a read error. The chain links TRBV4-2 to TRBJ1-3; a possible D gene is TRBD1 (5 bases). The CDR3 has 17 residues. Deletions cut 0 bases from V and 3 bases from J, with 15 bases between. Germline V gene data show CDR1 as LGHNA and CDR2 as YNFKEQ. CDR3 region: CASSQDPGRAGGNTIYF. As DNA, the CDR3 is TGTGCCAGCAGCCAAGACCCAGGGCGCGCGGGTGGAAACACCATATATTTT.

This clonotype was seen ten or more times. J is TRBJ2-3 and V is TRBV7-9; TRBD2 matches 7 bases. Germline-derived CDR1 and CDR2 are SEHNR and FQNEAQ (reference sequence). The V gene end was trimmed by 4 bases and the J gene end by 2 bases; junction bases not matched to a gene: 6. This CDR3 spans 15 amino acids. The CDR3 sequence: CASSSPSGNTDTQYF. The CDR3 DNA reads as TGTGCCAGCAGCTCTCCTAGCGGAAACACAGATACGCAGTATTTT.

V gene TRBV12-3 or TRBV12-4 combines with J gene TRBJ1-1; TRBD1 matches at 7 bases. This CDR3 region has 13 residues. V shed 5 bases and J 7 bases; nucleotides not matched to a gene: 7. The CDR3 protein is CASSPRTGDEAFF. The CDR3 coding sequence is TGTGCCAGCAGTCCCCGGACAGGAGATGAAGCTTTCTTT.

This clonotype has a count of ten or more. This chain links TRBV29-1 with TRBJ2-7; D perhaps matches TRBD1 (6 bases). Per germline, CDR1 SQVTM and CDR2 ANQGSEA. V lost 4 bases and J lost 4, with 14 bases in between. There are 13 residues in the CDR3. CDR3 protein: CSVGDRWRYEQYF. CDR3 bases: TGCAGCGTTGGCGACAGGTGGAGGTACGAGCAGTACTTC.

This clonotype was detected many times. The rearrangement uses TRBV20-1 and TRBJ1-2, with a possible D match to TRBD1 (5 bases). CDR1 is DFQATT and CDR2 is SNEGSKA in the germline V gene (reference sequence). V was clipped by 7 bases and J by 8 bases, with 20 bases between them. The CDR3 runs 13 residues. CDR3 protein: CSVGDGSHRGYTF. Here the CDR3 DNA reads TGCAGTGTAGGGGACGGCTCTCACCGGGGCTACACCTTC.

V usage is TRBV5-1 and J usage is TRBJ2-1; D is uncertain. Germline CDR1 and CDR2: SGHRS and YFSETQ. V was shortened by 0 bases and J by 0 bases, with 10 bases between the two germline ends. There are 16 residues in the CDR3. The CDR3 sequence is CASSLGGSSSYNEQFF. CDR3 DNA: TGCGCCAGCAGCTTGGGGGGTTCGAGCTCCTACAATGAGCAGTTCTTC.

This clonotype was counted only a few times. CDR3 sequence: CASSEQTSGFYNEQFF. The CDR3 bases are TGCGCCAGCAGTGAGCAAACTAGCGGGTTTTACAATGAGCAGTTCTTC. The genes are TRBV10-1 and TRBJ2-1; 9 bases agree with TRBD2. The germline gives CDR1 WNHNN, CDR2 SYGVQD (reference sequence). After removal of 2 bases from V and 4 bases from J, the junction contained 6 bases not matched to a gene. The CDR3 has 16 residues.

This clonotype has ten or more counts. The rearrangement uses TRBV27 and TRBJ1-2, with no clear D. V lost 4 bases to trimming and J lost 8 bases, with 11 bases between them. This CDR3 has 12 amino acids. Germline assignment: CDR1 MNHEY and CDR2 SMNVEV (reference sequence). The CDR3 region is CASSSGIEGYTF. In DNA, the CDR3 is TGTGCCAGCAGTTCCGGGATAGAAGGCTACACCTTC.